Below are 2 T cell receptor beta chains sequenced from a single sample in a study of shared T cell receptors in the human thymus. This table comes from immunoSEQ multiplex PCR, and its TCRdb copy is limited to in-frame clones, with some not included. The sample lists hundreds of thousands of clones; roughly 94% were seen once. Sequencing was carried out using thymocytes. These receptors all stem from a human donor.

The V call is TRBV7-9, the J call TRBJ1-2; tentative D call: TRBD1 (6 bases). The CDR3 consists of 16 residues. Germline CDR1 reads SEHNR; CDR2 reads FQNEAQ (reference sequence). V lost 5 bases to trimming and J lost 8 bases, with 24 bases between them. CDR3 sequence (DNA): TGTGCCAGCAGCCCCTTGACAGGCAACAACCTATGGGGCTACACCTTC. Translation: CASSPLTGNNLWGYTF.

This sequence joins TRBV7-2 and TRBJ1-5, with D possibly matching TRBD1 (5 bases). Germline loops: CDR1 SGHTA, CDR2 FQGNSA. V lost 5 bases, J lost 0 bases, and 11 bases lay in between. The CDR3 length is 15 residues. The CDR3 sequence: CASSALQGSNQPQHF. CDR3 DNA: TGTGCCAGCAGCGCACTTCAGGGTAGCAATCAGCCCCAGCATTTT.